Each of the 24 T cell receptor beta chains below was sequenced from the same sample in a study of T cells in Graves' hyperthyroidism and ophthalmopathy. The TCR beta CDR3 regions underwent amplification using RNA transcripts as the source. The TCR CDR3 was amplified in a first-round RT-PCR using the HTBI primer set. TCRdb re-analysed the multiplex PCR reads in MiXCR, keeping a single row per CDR3 protein. The sample has approximately 620,000 distinct CDR3 sequences, 16% seen once. The sequencing sample was made of blood. These receptor sequences come from a woman between 40 and 55 years old with Graves' ophthalmopathy.

This clonotype came up a few times. The V gene is TRBV27, the J gene TRBJ2-5; 7 bases fit TRBD1. Germline-derived CDR1 and CDR2 are MNHEY and SMNVEV (reference sequence). The CDR3 is 15 amino acids. J lost 5 bases, V lost 5 bases, and 11 bases had no gene match. CDR3 in DNA: TGTGCCAGCAGTGACGGGACAGCGGCCTTGGAGACCCAGTACTTC. This sequence encodes CASSDGTAALETQYF.

The chain is built from TRBV20-1 and TRBJ1-3, with a possible D match to TRBD1 (5 bases). Trimming left V 1 base short and J 3 bases short, with 10 bases between. The CDR3 runs 14 residues. Germline assignment: CDR1 DFQATT and CDR2 SNEGSKA (reference sequence). This chain's CDR3 is CSARVGVNGNTIYF. Written as DNA, the CDR3 is TGCAGTGCTAGAGTGGGGGTTAATGGAAACACCATATATTTT.

This clonotype has only a few counts. The J gene is TRBJ1-6, the V gene TRBV20-1; D might be TRBD1 (5 bases). V was shortened by 3 bases and J by 5 bases, with 14 bases between the two germline ends. The CDR3 spans 15 residues. CDR1 is DFQATT, CDR2 SNEGSKA, per germline (reference sequence). CDR3 amino acids: CSARVGGVDNSPLHF. The CDR3 DNA reads TGCAGTGCTAGGGTGGGGGGGGTGGATAATTCACCCCTCCACTTT.

This clonotype was seen just once. The genes are TRBV30 and TRBJ1-1, with a possible D match to TRBD1 (5 bases). CDR3 length equals 13 residues. The ends were cut back, 5 bases at V and 0 bases at J, with 10 bases in the middle. Per the germline V gene, CDR1 is GTSNPN and CDR2 is SVGIG (reference sequence). The CDR3 DNA reads as TGTGCCTGGGAACAACAGGTGAACACTGAAGCTTTCTTT. As protein: CAWEQQVNTEAFF.

This clonotype was seen more than once but under ten times. This sequence joins TRBV4-2 and TRBJ2-1; 11 nucleotides match TRBD2. V lost 2 bases and J lost 8; bases outside the gene matches: 8. In germline, CDR1 is LGHNA, CDR2 YNFKEQ. This CDR3 is built from 16 residues. The chain's CDR3 is CASSQFTSGRMDEQFF. DNA of the CDR3: TGTGCCAGCAGCCAATTCACTAGCGGGAGAATGGATGAGCAGTTCTTC.

The rearrangement joins TRBV29-1 to TRBJ2-7; D call uncertain. Germline CDR1 SQVTM, CDR2 ANQGSEA. This CDR3 is 14 amino acids long. Deletions cut 7 bases from V and 7 bases from J, with 23 bases between. DNA of the CDR3: TGCAGCGCTGGTGGGTCCACTGCAGGTGGGGAGCAGTACTTC. Its protein is CSAGGSTAGGEQYF.

On this clonotype: A much bigger clone sits one base away, suggesting this may be a read error. The chain uses TRBV5-1 and TRBJ1-1, with D hard to call. Germline V gives CDR1 SGHRS, CDR2 YFSETQ. Deletions cut 0 bases from V and 0 bases from J, with 6 bases between. The CDR3 runs 14 residues. The CDR3 DNA follows: TGCGCCAGCAGCTTGGGACACGTGAACACTGAAGCTTTCTTT. Residues: CASSLGHVNTEAFF.

Turning to this clonotype: A read error is possible here, since a much larger clone lies one base away. The J gene is TRBJ2-7, the V gene TRBV2; D remains unclear. The CDR3 runs 13 residues. The V end was cut by 8 bases, the J end by 0 bases, with 11 bases between. The germline CDR1 and CDR2 sequences are SNHLY and FYNNEI. The CDR3 spells CASVEFLSYEQYF. The CDR3 bases are TGTGCCAGCGTCGAGTTCCTCTCCTACGAGCAGTACTTC.

Comment on this clonotype: A much larger clone is a single base away; this may be a read error. V gene TRBV18 combines with J gene TRBJ2-1; D unresolved. Germline V gene lookup returns CDR1 KGHSH and CDR2 LQKENI. The CDR3 is 15 residues long. V was cut by 3 bases and J by 12 bases, with 21 bases left in between. This chain's CDR3 is CASSPAYLKVYGQFF. The CDR3 coding sequence is TGTGCCAGCTCACCTGCCTACCTAAAGGTCTATGGGCAGTTCTTC.

This clonotype was seen repeatedly, ten times or more. J is TRBJ1-1 and V is TRBV29-1; no reliable D call. Germline V gene sequence: CDR1 SQVTM, CDR2 ANQGSEA. This CDR3 spans 12 amino acids. V was clipped by 4 bases and J by 5 bases, with 11 bases between them. As DNA, the CDR3 is TGCAGCGTTGGATCCGGAGAAACTGAAGCTTTCTTT. Encoded protein: CSVGSGETEAFF.

This clonotype was counted many times. J is TRBJ2-5 and V is TRBV5-1; D remains ambiguous. V lost 3 bases, J lost 1 base, and 13 bases lay in between. In germline, CDR1 is SGHRS, CDR2 YFSETQ. The CDR3 has 15 amino acids. The CDR3: CASSSRQRFQETQYF. CDR3 coding DNA: TGCGCCAGCAGCTCAAGACAAAGGTTCCAAGAGACCCAGTACTTC.

This clonotype showed up just a few times. This chain's CDR3 is CASKRQGAHGNQPQHF. The CDR3 nucleotides are TGTGCCAGCAAACGACAGGGGGCCCACGGCAATCAGCCCCAGCATTTT. The chain recombines TRBV12-3 or TRBV12-4 with TRBJ1-5, with 10 bases lining up with TRBD1. CDR3 length: 16 residues. The trim removed 7 bases at V and 2 bases at J, leaving 8 bases unmatched.

The rearrangement joins TRBV10-3 to TRBJ2-7; D unclear. CDR1 ENHRY and CDR2 SYGVKD come from the germline V gene. Trimming left V 0 bases short and J 2 bases short, with 11 bases between. This CDR3 region has 15 residues. The CDR3 spells CAISESTTSAYEQYF. CDR3 nucleotide sequence: TGTGCCATCAGTGAGTCAACCACGTCAGCCTACGAGCAGTACTTC.

The genes are TRBV19 and TRBJ1-5; tentatively, D is TRBD1 (6 bases). The V end was cut by 3 bases, the J end by 5 bases, with 14 bases between. The CDR3 consists of 15 residues. CDR1 and CDR2 (germline): LNHDA, SQIVND (reference sequence). CDR3 DNA: TGTGCCAGTAGTATCTCCGGGACAAGCTATCAGCCCCAGCATTTT. This translates into CASSISGTSYQPQHF. Filled out from reference TRBV19 and TRBJ1-5, the complete variable domain reads DGGITQSPKYLFRKEGQNVTLSCEQNLNHDAMYWYRQDPGQGLRLIYYSQIVNDFQKGDIAEGYSVSREKKESFPLTVTSAQKNPTAFYLCASSISGTSYQPQHFGDGTRLSIL.

The table lists this clonotype with a few counts. The chain combines TRBV5-4 with TRBJ2-2; TRBD1 or TRBD2 may be the D gene (5 bases each). The ends were cut back, 3 bases at V and 6 bases at J, with 9 bases in the middle. The CDR3 consists of 13 residues. Germline V gene sequence: CDR1 SGHNT, CDR2 YYREEE (reference sequence). In nucleotides, the CDR3 is TGTGCCAGCAGCTGGGGGACGGCCGGGGAGCTGTTTTTT. It yields the protein CASSWGTAGELFF.

This clonotype was detected only a few times. The chain employs TRBV6-2 or TRBV6-3 and TRBJ1-1; D call uncertain. This CDR3 has 16 residues. With 4 bases removed from V and 0 bases from J, the gap between germline ends came to 15 bases. Germline CDR1 and CDR2: MNHEY and SVGEGT. The DNA for the CDR3 is TGTGCCAGCAGTTCCCTTCGAGGCAGCGTGAACACTGAAGCTTTCTTT. Translated, it gives CASSSLRGSVNTEAFF.

This clonotype was detected only a few times. V usage is TRBV27 and J usage is TRBJ1-5; D perhaps matches TRBD1 (5 bases). This CDR3 has 15 residues. V gave up 5 bases and J gave up 5 bases, with 16 bases separating them. Germline V gene lookup returns CDR1 MNHEY and CDR2 SMNVEV (reference sequence). CDR3 nucleotide sequence: TGTGCCAGCAGTCCCAGGAGCTCGGGGGATCAGCCCCAGCATTTT. Translated: CASSPRSSGDQPQHF.

With regard to this clonotype: Given a much more abundant clone one base away, this may be a read error. The CDR3 DNA reads TGTGCCGGCAGCTTAGGGGGCCCGGGACTAGCGGGGGACAATGAGCAGTTCTTC. Its protein is CAGSLGGPGLAGDNEQFF. The rearrangement uses TRBV7-3 and TRBJ2-1, with 14 bases that match TRBD2. Germline CDR1 and CDR2: SGHTA and FQGTGA. This CDR3 has 18 amino acids.

This clonotype was seen ten or more times. The chain is built from TRBV28 and TRBJ2-1; 7 positions agree with TRBD2. Germline CDR1 is MDHEN and CDR2 is SYDVKM. V shed 0 bases, J shed 0 bases, and the junction held 5 bases outside the gene matches. This CDR3 spans 17 amino acids. Here the CDR3 reads CASSLWGGASSYNEQFF. The CDR3 DNA is TGTGCCAGCAGTTTATGGGGAGGGGCTAGCTCCTACAATGAGCAGTTCTTC.

This clonotype has more than one count but fewer than ten. V usage is TRBV3-1 and J usage is TRBJ2-5; 8 nucleotides agree with TRBD1. The trim removed 4 bases at V and 2 bases at J, leaving 9 bases unmatched. Germline loops: CDR1 LGHDT, CDR2 YNNKEL (reference sequence). This CDR3 has 16 residues. DNA of the CDR3: TGTGCCAGCAGCCTCCCGGCAGGGGGCATTCAAGAGACCCAGTACTTC. Translation: CASSLPAGGIQETQYF.

For this clonotype: Just one base apart from a much larger clone, this may be a read error. The chain employs TRBV18 and TRBJ1-5, with TRBD1 as a possible D gene (5 bases). The germline V and J ends were trimmed by 2 bases and 0 bases, with 8 bases remaining between them. The germline V gene encodes CDR1 KGHSH and CDR2 LQKENI. This CDR3 spans 15 amino acids. CDR3 bases: TGTGCCAGCTCACCAATGGGGGATAGCAATCAGCCCCAGCATTTT. This gives the protein CASSPMGDSNQPQHF.

This clonotype has at least ten counts. This chain joins TRBV7-8 and TRBJ2-7; the match to TRBD1 covers 8 bases. From germline, CDR1 is SGHVS and CDR2 FQNEAQ. The CDR3 contains 15 residues. V was clipped by 1 base and J by 4 bases; unmatched bases: 6. CDR3 residues: CASSLVDRGTYEQYF. The CDR3 DNA reads TGTGCCAGCAGCTTAGTTGACAGGGGAACGTACGAGCAGTACTTC.

This clonotype was recorded many times. This rearrangement joins TRBV2 to TRBJ1-5, with D maybe TRBD1 (6 bases). V was trimmed by 9 bases and J by 2 bases, leaving 14 bases between them. CDR1 SNHLY and CDR2 FYNNEI come from the germline V gene. The CDR3 extends over 14 amino acids. The CDR3 here is CASQRGSGNQPQHF. The CDR3 nucleotides read TGTGCCAGTCAGAGGGGGTCTGGCAATCAGCCCCAGCATTTT.

The chain employs TRBV24-1 and TRBJ1-1, with D uncertain. The germline V gene encodes CDR1 KGHDR and CDR2 SFDVKD. There are 19 residues in the CDR3. V was pared by 4 bases and J by 0 bases, with 23 bases between. The DNA for the CDR3 is TGTGCCACCAGTGACCCCGGGCCGTTGGCGTTATTAATGAACACTGAAGCTTTCTTT. Translating gives CATSDPGPLALLMNTEAFF.